This T cell receptor (beta chain) derives from a study of blood T cell repertoires in COVID-19. The V and J ends lost 5 bases and 4 bases respectively, with 14 bases between them. Germline CDR1 LNHDA, CDR2 SQIVND (reference sequence). CDR3 length: 14 amino acids. In the original processing: The assay estimated nucleated cells by amplifying reference gene primers. Produced via immunoSEQ multiplex PCR; TCRdb's table is partial and in-frame only. The V and J calls and clone size are taken from that table; D and trimming were inferred from the DNA. The table includes approximately 260,000 clones, 75% to 90% detected once.

This receptor was identified in a woman aged 40 to 50 with acute or convalescent COVID-19. This chain links TRBV19 with TRBJ1-2, with D perhaps TRBD1 (6 bases). Sequencing input: peripheral blood. CDR3: CASSPGTWGYGYTF. Written as DNA, the CDR3 is TGTGCCAGTAGTCCAGGGACATGGGGCTATGGCTACACCTTC.